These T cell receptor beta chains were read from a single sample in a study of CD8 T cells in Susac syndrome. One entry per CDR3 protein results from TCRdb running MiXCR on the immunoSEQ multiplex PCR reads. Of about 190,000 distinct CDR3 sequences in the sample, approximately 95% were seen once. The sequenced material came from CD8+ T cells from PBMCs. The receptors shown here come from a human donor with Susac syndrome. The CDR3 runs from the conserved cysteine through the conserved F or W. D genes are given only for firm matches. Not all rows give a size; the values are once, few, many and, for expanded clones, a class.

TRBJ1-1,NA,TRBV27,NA,CASSLSGGMGTEAFF,TGTGCCAGCAGTTTAAGTGGGGGAATGGGCACTGAAGCTTTCTTT
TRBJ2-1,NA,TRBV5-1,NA,CASSFRGSDLADNEQFF,TGCGCCAGCAGCTTTAGGGGGTCGGATTTAGCAGACAATGAGCAGTTCTTC
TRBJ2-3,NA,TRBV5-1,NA,CASSDTSPSTDTQYF,TGCGCCAGCAGCGATACTAGCCCAAGCACAGATACGCAGTATTTT
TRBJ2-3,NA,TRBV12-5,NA,CASGLPQDTQYF,TGTGCTAGTGGTTTGCCCCAAGATACGCAGTATTTT
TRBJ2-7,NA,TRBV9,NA,CASSVAYNSYEQYF,TGTGCCAGCAGCGTAGCTTACAATTCCTACGAGCAGTACTTC
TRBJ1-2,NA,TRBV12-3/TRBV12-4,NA,CASSLAVFGYTF,TGTGCCAGCAGTTTAGCGGTTTTCGGCTACACCTTC
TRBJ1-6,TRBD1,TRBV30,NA,CAWSSGTGGYSPLHF,TGTGCCTGGAGTTCCGGGACAGGGGGATATTCACCCCTCCACTTT
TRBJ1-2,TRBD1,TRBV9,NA,CASSKPGTGEDYGYTF,TGTGCCAGCAGCAAACCTGGGACAGGGGAGGACTATGGCTACACCTTC
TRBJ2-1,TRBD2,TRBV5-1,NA,CASSALSGGPFSEQFF,TGCGCCAGCAGCGCCCTTAGCGGGGGGCCCTTTTCCGAGCAGTTCTTC
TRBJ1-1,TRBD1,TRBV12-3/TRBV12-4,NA,CASSLIQGVPEAFF,TGTGCCAGCAGTTTGATTCAGGGGGTCCCTGAAGCTTTCTTT
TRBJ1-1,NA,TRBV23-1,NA,CASKGRPTEAFF,TGCGCCAGCAAGGGACGACCCACTGAAGCTTTCTTT
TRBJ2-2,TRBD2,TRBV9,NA,CASSSGLAEYTGELFF,TGTGCCAGCAGCAGTGGACTAGCGGAATACACCGGGGAGCTGTTTTTT
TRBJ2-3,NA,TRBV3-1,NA,CASSQVWDRSDTQYF,TGTGCCAGCAGCCAAGTGTGGGACCGGTCAGATACGCAGTATTTT
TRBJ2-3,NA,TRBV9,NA,CASSVEGAADTQYF,TGTGCCAGCAGCGTAGAAGGGGCGGCAGATACGCAGTATTTT
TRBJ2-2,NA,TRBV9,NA,CASSVEPGGGGELFF,TGTGCCAGCAGCGTAGAGCCAGGGGGAGGCGGGGAGCTGTTTTTT
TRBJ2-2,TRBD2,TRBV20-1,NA,CSATKGRVETGELFF,TGCAGTGCTACGAAGGGGAGGGTGGAAACCGGGGAGCTGTTTTTT
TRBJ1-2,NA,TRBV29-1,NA,CSVDGPRAYGYTF,TGCAGCGTTGATGGTCCCAGGGCCTATGGCTACACCTTC
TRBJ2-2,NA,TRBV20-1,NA,CSARDFGGSNTGELFF,TGCAGTGCTAGAGATTTCGGGGGTTCGAACACCGGGGAGCTGTTTTTT
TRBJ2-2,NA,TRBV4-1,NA,CASSQSSTGELFF,TGCGCCAGCAGCCAATCCTCCACCGGGGAGCTGTTTTTT
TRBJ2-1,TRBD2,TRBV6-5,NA,CASSVGLAVYNEQFF,TGTGCCAGCAGCGTGGGGCTAGCGGTTTACAATGAGCAGTTCTTC
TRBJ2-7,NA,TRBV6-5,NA,CASSYRSGRREQYF,TGTGCCAGCAGTTACAGGTCTGGACGAAGGGAGCAGTACTTC
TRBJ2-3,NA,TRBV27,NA,CASSPPLGITDTQYF,TGTGCCAGCAGCCCCCCCTTAGGGATCACAGATACGCAGTATTTT
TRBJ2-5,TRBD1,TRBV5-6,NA,CASSRGQGRETQYF,TGTGCCAGCAGCCGCGGACAGGGGCGTGAGACCCAGTACTTC
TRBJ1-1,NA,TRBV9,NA,CASKGGQGEAFF,TGTGCCAGCAAGGGGGGGCAGGGTGAAGCTTTCTTT
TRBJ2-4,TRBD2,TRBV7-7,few,CASSRTSGLAKNIQYF,TGTGCTAGCAGCCGAACTAGCGGTCTAGCCAAAAACATTCAGTACTTC
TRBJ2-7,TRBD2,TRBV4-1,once,CASSSGLDGEQYF,TGCGCCAGCAGCTCGGGACTAGACGGCGAGCAGTACTTC
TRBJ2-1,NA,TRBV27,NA,CASSLGTLSPSSYNEQFF,TGTGCCAGCAGTTTGGGGACACTCAGCCCAAGCTCCTACAATGAGCAGTTCTTC
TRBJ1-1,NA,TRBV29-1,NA,CSVEKLLNTEAFF,TGCAGCGTTGAGAAGCTCTTGAACACTGAAGCTTTCTTT
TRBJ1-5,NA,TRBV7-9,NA,CASSSTLELGQPQHF,TGTGCCAGCAGCTCCACGCTGGAATTAGGGCAGCCCCAGCATTTT
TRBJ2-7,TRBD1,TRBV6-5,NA,CASSYGTGGGEQYF,TGTGCCAGCAGTTACGGGACAGGGGGCGGCGAGCAGTACTTC
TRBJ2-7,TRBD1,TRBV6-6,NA,CASSRTPGTGAGEQYF,TGTGCCAGCAGCCGCACCCCCGGGACAGGGGCGGGGGAGCAGTACTTC
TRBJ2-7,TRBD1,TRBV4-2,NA,CASSQPDREGEQYF,TGTGCCAGCAGCCAACCTGACAGGGAAGGCGAGCAGTACTTC
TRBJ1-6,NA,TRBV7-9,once,CASRSDTASPLHF,TGTGCCAGCAGGTCGGACACAGCTTCACCCCTCCACTTT
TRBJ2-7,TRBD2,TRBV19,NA,CASSAGGTEPYEQYF,TGTGCCAGTAGTGCGGGGGGTACGGAGCCCTACGAGCAGTACTTC